The entry below describes one T cell receptor beta chain. What this receptor recognizes is not known. No base quality information exists; no much larger clone differs at one position. The record originates from a study of T cell clonotyping in hematopoietic cell transplantation (dated by TCRdb to about 2021). Describing the broader study: The study collected 135 blood samples from 35 consecutive transplant recipients and their related donors. Recruitment of patients ran from September 2015 to early 2017, and follow-up continued until late 2020 or until death. The full study reports these points: After transplant, TCR diversity in recipients dropped, and pathologically expanded clonotypes increased progressively from day 30 to day 180. The sample size was limited and the cells went unsorted, which meant the CD4 and CD8 repertoire contributions could not be told apart. Recipient repertoires showed only a small fraction of overlap with donor repertoires, and over 95% appeared de novo at the given depth. Donor and pretransplant recipient Inverse Simpson Index values predicted broader posttransplant TCR repertoire diversity.

The immunoSEQ assay, a bias-controlled multiplex PCR with V- and J-specific primers, was used to amplify TCR beta CDR3 regions from genomic DNA. A proprietary barcode and Illumina adapter sequences were added to the CDR3 amplicons in a second PCR step. CDR3 libraries were sequenced on an Illumina MiSeq instrument. In the paper's pipeline: Export and quality control were performed with immunoSEQ Analyzer 3.0, and downstream analyses were performed with R Bioconductor and Immunarch. Repertoire metrics were calculated using only productive rearrangements within the normalized downsampled data set. In the normalized cohort, clonotypes with more than 5 templates were defined as pathologically expanded. Repertoire diversity was measured with the Inverse Simpson Index. The non-normalized data set was used for CMV-specificity analyses so that all clonotypes could be captured. Entries here come from immuneACCESS through TCRdb and include only in-frame sequences with V and J called. Some clones fail to appear in such tables; in the studies checked, an unresolved V gene covers under half of the shortfall, and the cause of the remainder is unknown. The V and J calls and clone size were taken over from that table, and D and trimming were inferred from the DNA. The sample has approximately 14,000 clones on record, 85% to 90% of them singletons. Roughly 13% of the sample is in the top ten clones.

CDR1 and CDR2 were assigned from the germline V gene as SGDLS and YYNGEE. V trim: 3 bases; J trim: 4 bases; unmatched bases: 9. Inclusive of the bounding cysteine and phenylalanine, the CDR3 is 15 residues long. Kept here is only the CDR3 DNA, which spans 45 bases and is read in frame from base 1. The time point label, read with the paper, signifies: 100 days after allo-HCT. Blood from recipients was drawn about 28 days before transplant and again at days 30, 100 and 180 after transplant. Using Nuclei Lysis Solution, genomic DNA was extracted from unfractionated peripheral blood mononuclear cells that were either fresh or cryopreserved.

The TCR was taken from a male patient in his fifties who had an allogeneic stem cell transplant from an unrelated donor, so T cells may come from the graft donor. Some clones in this sample may be carry-over from other donors' samples. Sample: PBMCs, taken 100 days after allogeneic stem cell transplant. Here the chain combines TRBV9 and TRBJ1-2, with TRBD1 identical over 7 junction bases. DNA sequence: TGTGCCAGCAGCGCCTCTTTAGACAGGGCCTATGGCTACACCTTC. It is translated as CASSASLDRAYGYTF.